A single TCR beta chain is shown here with its context. Antigen specificity is unknown. This clone may be a read error of a much larger clone one base away. This specimen belongs to a study of T cells in Graves' hyperthyroidism and ophthalmopathy. Across the study: Before any treatment, at initial diagnosis, peripheral blood was collected.

It was approximately 9.4 ml of fresh peripheral blood that supplied the PBMCs. TCR beta CDR3 region amplification was performed from RNA transcripts. Researchers ran a first-round RT-PCR on the TCR CDR3 using the HTBI primer set. TCRdb used MiXCR to reprocess the multiplex PCR reads, holding one entry per CDR3 protein. The sample yields fewer than 250,000 distinct CDR3 sequences, approximately 17% seen once. Study-wide points: Ophthalmopathy could be told apart from stable hyperthyroidism with a 13 V-J model.

Germline V lookup: CDR1 MNHEY, CDR2 SVGEGT. The V and J ends lost 7 bases and 9 bases, in that order; junction bases with no gene match: 10. The CDR3 spans 13 residues. Specimen: blood. The chain carries TRBV6-2 or TRBV6-3 and TRBJ2-5; 8 bases agree with TRBD2. The receptor's source is a man aged 45 to 65 with Graves' hyperthyroidism. The CDR3 here is CASIGAGREAQYF. The CDR3 coding sequence is TGTGCCAGCATCGGGGCCGGGCGGGAGGCCCAGTACTTC.